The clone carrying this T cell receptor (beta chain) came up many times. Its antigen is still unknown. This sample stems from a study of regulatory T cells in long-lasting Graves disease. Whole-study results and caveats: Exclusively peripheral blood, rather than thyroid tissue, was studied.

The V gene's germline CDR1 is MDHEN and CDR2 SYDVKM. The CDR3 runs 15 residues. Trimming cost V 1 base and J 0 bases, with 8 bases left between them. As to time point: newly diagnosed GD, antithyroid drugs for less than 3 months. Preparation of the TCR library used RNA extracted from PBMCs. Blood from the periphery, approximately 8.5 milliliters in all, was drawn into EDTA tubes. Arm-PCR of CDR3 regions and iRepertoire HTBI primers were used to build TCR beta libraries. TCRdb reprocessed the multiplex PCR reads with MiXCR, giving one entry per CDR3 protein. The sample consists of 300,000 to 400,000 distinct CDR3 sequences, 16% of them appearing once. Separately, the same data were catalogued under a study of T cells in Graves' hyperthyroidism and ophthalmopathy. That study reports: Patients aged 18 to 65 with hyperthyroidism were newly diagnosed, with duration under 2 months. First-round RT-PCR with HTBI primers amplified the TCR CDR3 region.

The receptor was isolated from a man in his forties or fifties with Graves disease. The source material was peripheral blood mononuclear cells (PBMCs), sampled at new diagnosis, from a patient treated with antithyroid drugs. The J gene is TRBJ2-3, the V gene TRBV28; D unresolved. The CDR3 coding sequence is TGTGCCAGCAGTTTATTTAGTGCTAGCACAGATACGCAGTATTTT. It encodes CASSLFSASTDTQYF.